The entry that follows covers one TCR beta chain sequence. Looked up from germline, CDR1 is SGHRS and CDR2 is YFSETQ. V gave up 4 bases and J gave up 6 bases; unmatched junction bases: 7. The CDR3 is 14 amino acids. The sample originates from a study of blood T cell repertoires in COVID-19. The protocol was immunoSEQ multiplex PCR, while the TCRdb copy is restricted to in-frame clones and leaves out a portion. The data hold under 150,000 clones, with more than 75% observed a single time. The chain uses TRBV5-1 and TRBJ2-1, with TRBD1 identical over 7 bases. This receptor was taken from a woman between 45 and 65 years old who had recovered from COVID-19. Sequencing input: peripheral blood. CDR3 nucleotides: TGCGCCAGCAGCAACAGGGGTCGGGGCAATGAGCAGTTCTTC. Protein: CASSNRGRGNEQFF.